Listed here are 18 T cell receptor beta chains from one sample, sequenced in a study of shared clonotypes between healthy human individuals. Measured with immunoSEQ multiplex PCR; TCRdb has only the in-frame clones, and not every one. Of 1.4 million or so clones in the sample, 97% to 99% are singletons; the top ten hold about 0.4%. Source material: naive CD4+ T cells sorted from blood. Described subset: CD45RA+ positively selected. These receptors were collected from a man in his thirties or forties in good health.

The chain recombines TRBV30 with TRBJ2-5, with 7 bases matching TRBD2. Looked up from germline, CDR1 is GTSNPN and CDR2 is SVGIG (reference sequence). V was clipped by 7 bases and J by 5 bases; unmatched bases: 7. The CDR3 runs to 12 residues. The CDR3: CALNQGGETQYF. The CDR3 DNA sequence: TGTGCCTTGAATCAGGGAGGGGAGACCCAGTACTTC.

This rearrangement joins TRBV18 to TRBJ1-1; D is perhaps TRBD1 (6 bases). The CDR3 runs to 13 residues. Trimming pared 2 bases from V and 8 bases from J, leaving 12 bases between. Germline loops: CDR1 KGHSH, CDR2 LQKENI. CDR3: CASSPKGGIEAFF. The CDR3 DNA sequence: TGTGCCAGCTCACCAAAGGGGGGTATAGAAGCTTTCTTT.

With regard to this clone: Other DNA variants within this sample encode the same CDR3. DNA of the CDR3: TGTGCCAGCAGCGTAGTGGGGGCTGGAAACACCATATATTTT. Its protein product is CASSVVGAGNTIYF. The chain carries TRBV9 and TRBJ1-3, with D maybe TRBD1 (5 bases). The V gene lost 0 bases and the J gene lost 2 bases, with 6 bases spanning the gap. CDR3 length: 14 residues. The germline V gene has CDR1 SGDLS and CDR2 YYNGEE.

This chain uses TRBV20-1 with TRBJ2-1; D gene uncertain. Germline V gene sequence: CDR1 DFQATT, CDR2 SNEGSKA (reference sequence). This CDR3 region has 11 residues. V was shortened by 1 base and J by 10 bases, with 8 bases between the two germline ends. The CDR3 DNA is TGCAGTGCTAGAGTACCAGGAGAGCAGTTCTTC. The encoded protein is CSARVPGEQFF.

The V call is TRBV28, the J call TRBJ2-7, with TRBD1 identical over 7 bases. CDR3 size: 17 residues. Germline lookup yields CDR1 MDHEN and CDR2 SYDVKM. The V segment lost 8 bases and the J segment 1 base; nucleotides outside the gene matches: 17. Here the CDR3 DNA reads TGTGCCAGCCTCCTCACGACGGGCAGGGGGAGTTCCTACGAGCAGTACTTC. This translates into CASLLTTGRGSSYEQYF.

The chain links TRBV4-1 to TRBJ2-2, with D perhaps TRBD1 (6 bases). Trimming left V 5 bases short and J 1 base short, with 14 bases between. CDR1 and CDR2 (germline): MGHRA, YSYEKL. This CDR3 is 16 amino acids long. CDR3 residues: CASSASGTRNTGELFF. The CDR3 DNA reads TGCGCCAGCAGCGCTTCCGGGACACGGAACACCGGGGAGCTGTTTTTT.

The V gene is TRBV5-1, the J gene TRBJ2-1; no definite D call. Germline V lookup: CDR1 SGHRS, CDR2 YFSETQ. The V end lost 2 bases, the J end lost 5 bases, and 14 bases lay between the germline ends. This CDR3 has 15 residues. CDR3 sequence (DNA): TGCGCCAGCAGCTTTAACCTTAGACTCGACAATGAGCAGTTCTTC. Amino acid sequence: CASSFNLRLDNEQFF.

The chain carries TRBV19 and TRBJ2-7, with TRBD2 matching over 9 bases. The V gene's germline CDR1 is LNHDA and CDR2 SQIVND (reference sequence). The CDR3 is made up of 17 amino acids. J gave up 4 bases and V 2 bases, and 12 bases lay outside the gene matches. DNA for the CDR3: TGTGCCAGTAGTATACCTCCTCGCGGGAGGGCCGTTTACGAGCAGTACTTC. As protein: CASSIPPRGRAVYEQYF.

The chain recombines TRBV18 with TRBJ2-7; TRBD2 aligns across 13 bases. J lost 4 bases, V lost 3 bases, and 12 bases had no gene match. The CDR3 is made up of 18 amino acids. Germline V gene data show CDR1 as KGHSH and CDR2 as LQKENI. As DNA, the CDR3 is TGTGCCAGCTCACCCCGGACGAGGACTAGCGGGAGTACTTACGAGCAGTACTTC. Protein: CASSPRTRTSGSTYEQYF.

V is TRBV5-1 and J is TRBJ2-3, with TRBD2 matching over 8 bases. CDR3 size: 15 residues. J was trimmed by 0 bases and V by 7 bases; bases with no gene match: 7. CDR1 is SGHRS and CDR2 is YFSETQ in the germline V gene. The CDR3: CASLISGSSTDTQYF. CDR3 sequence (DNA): TGCGCCAGCCTTATAAGCGGGAGTAGCACAGATACGCAGTATTTT.

Here the CDR3 DNA reads TGTGCCACCAGCAGAGATGGGGGTTTCTCCTACAATGAGCAGTTCTTC. It translates to CATSRDGGFSYNEQFF. V usage is TRBV15 and J usage is TRBJ2-1; perhaps D is TRBD1 or TRBD2 (5 bases each). V lost 0 bases to trimming and J lost 0 bases, with 9 bases between them. The CDR3 has 16 amino acids. Germline CDR1 is LNHNV and CDR2 is YYDKDF (reference sequence).

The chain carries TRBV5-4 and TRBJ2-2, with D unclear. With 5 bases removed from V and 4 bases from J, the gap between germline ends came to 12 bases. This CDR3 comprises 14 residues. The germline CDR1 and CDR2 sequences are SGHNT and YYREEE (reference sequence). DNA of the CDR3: TGTGCCAGCAGACTTAGCAGAACCACCGGGGAGCTGTTTTTT. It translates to CASRLSRTTGELFF. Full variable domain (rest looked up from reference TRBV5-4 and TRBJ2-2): ETGVTQSPTHLIKTRGQQVTLRCSSQSGHNTVSWYQQALGQGPQFIFQYYREEENGRGNFPPRFSGLQFPNYSSELNVNALELDDSALYLCASRLSRTTGELFFGEGSRLTVL.

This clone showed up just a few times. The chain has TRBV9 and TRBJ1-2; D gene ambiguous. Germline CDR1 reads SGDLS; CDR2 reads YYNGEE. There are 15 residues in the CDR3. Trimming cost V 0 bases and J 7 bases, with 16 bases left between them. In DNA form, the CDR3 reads TGTGCCAGCAGCGTAGGTGACACGGGCCCCTTTGGCTACACCTTC. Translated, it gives CASSVGDTGPFGYTF. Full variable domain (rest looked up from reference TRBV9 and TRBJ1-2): DSGVTQTPKHLITATGQRVTLRCSPRSGDLSVYWYQQSLDQGLQFLIQYYNGEERAKGNILERFSAQQFPDLHSELNLSSLELGDSALYFCASSVGDTGPFGYTFGSGTRLTVV.

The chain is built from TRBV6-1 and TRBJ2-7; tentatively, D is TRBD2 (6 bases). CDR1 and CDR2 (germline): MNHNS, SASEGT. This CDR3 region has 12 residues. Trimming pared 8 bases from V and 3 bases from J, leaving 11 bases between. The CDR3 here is CASPGVNYEQYF. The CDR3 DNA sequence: TGTGCCAGCCCGGGAGTGAACTACGAGCAGTACTTC.

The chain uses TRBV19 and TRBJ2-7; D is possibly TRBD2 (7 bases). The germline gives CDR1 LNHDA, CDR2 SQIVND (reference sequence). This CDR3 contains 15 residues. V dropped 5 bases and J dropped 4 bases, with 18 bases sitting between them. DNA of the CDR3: TGTGCCAGTAGTTCCGGGGCGGGGGCTGGTTACGAGCAGTACTTC. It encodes CASSSGAGAGYEQYF.

This CDR3 reads CASSAIAGGNTGELFF. DNA of the CDR3: TGTGCCAGCAGCGCTATAGCGGGAGGGAACACCGGGGAGCTGTTTTTT. J is TRBJ2-2 and V is TRBV7-9, with TRBD2 identical over 10 bases. The junction had 4 bases not matched to a gene; V was cut back by 5 bases and J by 1 base. Germline V gene sequence: CDR1 SEHNR, CDR2 FQNEAQ (reference sequence). This CDR3 region has 16 residues.

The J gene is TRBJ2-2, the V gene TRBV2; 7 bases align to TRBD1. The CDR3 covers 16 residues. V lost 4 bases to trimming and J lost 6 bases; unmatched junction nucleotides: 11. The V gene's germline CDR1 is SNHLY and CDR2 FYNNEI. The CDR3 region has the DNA TGTGCCAGCAGTGCTTTCGGGACAGTGTCGTCCGGGGAGCTGTTTTTT. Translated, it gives CASSAFGTVSSGELFF.

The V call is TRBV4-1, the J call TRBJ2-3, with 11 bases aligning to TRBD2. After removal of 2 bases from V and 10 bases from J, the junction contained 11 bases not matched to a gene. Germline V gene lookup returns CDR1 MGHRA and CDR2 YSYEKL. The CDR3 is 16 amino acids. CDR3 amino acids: CASSQPSGGLSGPQYF. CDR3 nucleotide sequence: TGCGCCAGCAGCCAACCTAGCGGGGGGTTGAGCGGTCCGCAGTATTTT.